Listed below are T cell receptor beta chains from one sample, sequenced in a study of spatial heterogeneity in lung cancer. MiXCR was run by TCRdb on the 5' RACE reads, yielding one entry per CDR3 protein. The sample records about 70,000 distinct CDR3 sequences, less than 9.5% being singletons. The source was PBMCs, collected at follow-up. The receptors shown here come from a female donor with early-stage non-small cell lung cancer. Each CDR3 is given with its conserved first and last residue. The D gene is left open where the match is weak. Clone size, where shown, is once, few, many, or a class for clones that have expanded.

cdr3_nt cdr3_aa d_call clone_size j_call v_call
TGTGCCTGGAAAATGGGCACTAGCGGGAGAACGCAGTATTTT CAWKMGTSGRTQYF TRBD2 few TRBJ2-3 TRBV30
TGTGCCAGCAGCTACAGGGGAGACAAAAACATTCAGTACTTC CASSYRGDKNIQYF TRBD1 many TRBJ2-4 TRBV7-9
TGTGCCAGCAGCGTAGAATCGATGAACACTGAAGCTTTCTTT CASSVESMNTEAFF NA many TRBJ1-1 TRBV9
TGTGCCAGCAGCTTAGAGACACCAGCTCGAGCTTTCTTT CASSLETPARAFF NA NA TRBJ1-1 TRBV7-2
TGCAGCTCCCTCGGGACTAGCGGCTCCTACGAGCAGTACTTC CSSLGTSGSYEQYF TRBD2 few TRBJ2-7 TRBV20-1
TGTGCCAGCAGCTTATCAGGGGTTCCCTACGAGCAGTACTTC CASSLSGVPYEQYF NA many TRBJ2-7 TRBV7-2
TGTGCCATCAGTGATGTGACAGCCGCTGGCTACACCTTC CAISDVTAAGYTF NA many TRBJ1-2 TRBV10-3
TGTGCCAGCAGTTTTGACAGGGGCAAAGTCGGCTACACCTTC CASSFDRGKVGYTF TRBD1 NA TRBJ1-2 TRBV28
TGCAGTGCTAGAAGTGACGGGAGAATGAACACCGGGGAGCTGTTTTTT CSARSDGRMNTGELFF NA many TRBJ2-2 TRBV20-1
TGTGCCAGCAGTGAAGGACAGGGGAGCGGGTTCTCCTACGAGCAGTACTTC CASSEGQGSGFSYEQYF TRBD1 many TRBJ2-7 TRBV27
TGTGCCAGCAGTTTAGATCCTCGGACTAGCGGGAGTTTAACAGATACGCAGTATTTT CASSLDPRTSGSLTDTQYF TRBD2 NA TRBJ2-3 TRBV12-3/TRBV12-4
TGTGCCAGCAGCCCCCGGGCCCAAGAGACCCAGTACTTC CASSPRAQETQYF NA many TRBJ2-5 TRBV5-8
TGTGCCAGCAGTTTATCCAGCACCGGGGAGCTGTTTTTT CASSLSSTGELFF NA many TRBJ2-2 TRBV28
TGCAGTGCCCGAGGGGGGCAAGAGACCCAGTACTTC CSARGGQETQYF NA NA TRBJ2-5 TRBV20-1
TGCGCCACCCGCTCGTCGGCGATGTGGAATGAGCAGTTCTTC CATRSSAMWNEQFF NA many TRBJ2-1 TRBV5-1
TGTGCCAGCAGTGTGACAGGGAATGAAAAACTGTTTTTT CASSVTGNEKLFF TRBD1 many TRBJ1-4 TRBV6-1
TGTGCCAGCAGGGAGCGGCAGGGCTACAATGAGCAGTTCTTC CASRERQGYNEQFF NA many TRBJ2-1 TRBV7-9
TGTGCCAGTAGCTCCAGGGGCGGGGAAGAGACCCAGTACTTC CASSSRGGEETQYF NA many TRBJ2-5 TRBV19
TGTGCCAGTAGTCAACCGGGGAACACCATATATTTT CASSQPGNTIYF NA many TRBJ1-3 TRBV19
TGTGCCACCAGCAGAGAGGACAGGGGGTACAATGAGCAGTTCTTC CATSREDRGYNEQFF TRBD1 few TRBJ2-1 TRBV15
TGCGCCAGCAGCTTGCTCCTCATCGCAACAGGAAACTCCTATAATTCACCCCTCCACTTT CASSLLLIATGNSYNSPLHF NA many TRBJ1-6 TRBV5-1
TGTGCCAGCAGCCAAACCGTCTCCTACGAGCAGTACTTC CASSQTVSYEQYF NA NA TRBJ2-7 TRBV14
TGTGCCAGCAGCCGGGGGGCGTATGGCTACACCTTC CASSRGAYGYTF NA NA TRBJ1-2 TRBV25-1
TGTGCCAGCACGACGGGACCCGGGACTGAAGCTTTCTTT CASTTGPGTEAFF NA NA TRBJ1-1 TRBV7-3
TGTGCCAGCACCATGCTTGGTCTGGGGAACATTCAGTACTTC CASTMLGLGNIQYF NA many TRBJ2-4 TRBV11-2
TGCGCCAGCAGCCCTGGGGGGGAAATCACTGAAGCTTTCTTT CASSPGGEITEAFF NA NA TRBJ1-1 TRBV5-1
TGCGCCAGCACCACGGGACTAGCGGGCTACGAGCAGTACTTC CASTTGLAGYEQYF TRBD2 few TRBJ2-7 TRBV5-1
TGTGCCAGCAGTTGGGGCCTCCAAGAGACCCAGTACTTC CASSWGLQETQYF NA many TRBJ2-5 TRBV6-5
TGTGCCAGCAGTATGACCCAGAACACCGGGGAGCTGTTTTTT CASSMTQNTGELFF NA many TRBJ2-2 TRBV25-1
TGTGCCAGCAGTGATACAGGGAGCTCCTACGAGCAGTACTTC CASSDTGSSYEQYF NA many TRBJ2-7 TRBV6-2/TRBV6-3
TGTGCCAGCACCCTCGGGGGAGGGCCAGGCAATGAGCAGTTCTTC CASTLGGGPGNEQFF TRBD2 many TRBJ2-1 TRBV27
TGTGCCAGCAGTTTAGGGGGCGGGGGTGCGCCCCAGCATTTT CASSLGGGGAPQHF NA many TRBJ1-5 TRBV12-3/TRBV12-4
TGTGCCAGCAGCCAAGTGGACAGGGCAAATGGCTACACCTTC CASSQVDRANGYTF TRBD1 many TRBJ1-2 TRBV3-1
TGTGCCAGCACTAGCGCGAACACCGGGGAGCTGTTTTTT CASTSANTGELFF NA NA TRBJ2-2 TRBV28
TGCAGTGCTAGAGTACAGGGGTCCTACGAGCAGTACTTC CSARVQGSYEQYF TRBD1 many TRBJ2-7 TRBV20-1
TGCAGTGCTAGAGGGAACACTGAAGCTTTCTTT CSARGNTEAFF NA many TRBJ1-1 TRBV20-1
TGCAGTGCTAGGAAGGGACCGCCGAACACTGAAGCTTTCTTT CSARKGPPNTEAFF NA many TRBJ1-1 TRBV20-1
TGTGCCAGCAGCTCTGATCCCGTAGCGAGAACCTACAATGAGCAGTTCTTC CASSSDPVARTYNEQFF NA many TRBJ2-1 TRBV6-2/TRBV6-3
TGTGCCAGCAGCCCGGACTATTTCACAGATACGCAGTATTTT CASSPDYFTDTQYF NA NA TRBJ2-3 TRBV7-2
TGCAGTGCTAGAGGACTAGCGGGAGTCTTCAATGAGCAGTTCTTC CSARGLAGVFNEQFF TRBD2 many TRBJ2-1 TRBV20-1
TGTGCCGTTGAATGGGCTAGCGGAGCCAAAAACATTCAGTACTTC CAVEWASGAKNIQYF TRBD2 many TRBJ2-4 TRBV19
TGTGCCAGCAGCAAAGTTGAGAGACCCTCTGGAAACACCATATATTTT CASSKVERPSGNTIYF NA many TRBJ1-3 TRBV21-1
TGCGCCAGCAGCTTGTGGGGGAGCTCCTACGAGCAGTACTTC CASSLWGSSYEQYF NA many TRBJ2-7 TRBV5-1
TGTGCCAGCAGACGGGACGTTCAAGAGACCCAGTACTTC CASRRDVQETQYF NA many TRBJ2-5 TRBV6-2/TRBV6-3
TGCGCCAGCAGCTTGATTGTCGATAACACTGAAGCTTTCTTT CASSLIVDNTEAFF NA many TRBJ1-1 TRBV5-1
TGCAGTGCTAGCAGGCCGGGCACTGAAGCTTTCTTT CSASRPGTEAFF NA few TRBJ1-1 TRBV20-1
TGTGCCAGCAGCGTAGTTCCCGGTGAGCAGTTCTTC CASSVVPGEQFF NA few TRBJ2-1 TRBV9
TGTGCCAGCAGCTGGCCGGGCGAAAACATTCAGTACTTC CASSWPGENIQYF NA NA TRBJ2-4 TRBV7-6
TGTGCCAGCAGCTTAAGGGCTAGCGGGAGTGGTGAGCAGTTCTTC CASSLRASGSGEQFF TRBD2 many TRBJ2-1 TRBV7-3
TGTGCCATCAAGATTGGGACAGGACTGACCTACGAGCAGTACTTC CAIKIGTGLTYEQYF TRBD1 many TRBJ2-7 TRBV10-3
TGTGCCAGCAGTTTATCATGGGAGGGGAGAAGTGGCTACACCTTC CASSLSWEGRSGYTF NA many TRBJ1-2 TRBV27
TGCGCCAGCAGGGACACCCCGGGGGGTGAGCAGTTCTTC CASRDTPGGEQFF TRBD2 many TRBJ2-1 TRBV5-1
TGTGCCAGCAGTTGGGGCAGGGGGTACAATGAGCAGTTCTTC CASSWGRGYNEQFF TRBD1 few TRBJ2-1 TRBV28
TGTGCCAGCAAAGACAGCTTGAACACTGAAGCTTTCTTT CASKDSLNTEAFF NA many TRBJ1-1 TRBV6-5
TGCAGCGTCCGGCGGGGCACAGATACGCAGTATTTT CSVRRGTDTQYF NA many TRBJ2-3 TRBV29-1
TGTGCCAGCAAGGGAAGGGTCTACGAGCAGTACTTC CASKGRVYEQYF NA many TRBJ2-7 TRBV12-3/TRBV12-4
TGTGCCAGCAGCCTCCGGACGAAAGGGGATACGCAGTATTTT CASSLRTKGDTQYF NA many TRBJ2-3 TRBV7-9
TGCAGTGCTCAAGAGGTGTCGGACGGGGCGTACGAGCAGTACTTC CSAQEVSDGAYEQYF NA many TRBJ2-7 TRBV20-1
TGTGCCAGCTCCACACTAGCGGGAGGTAGATACGAGCAGTACTTC CASSTLAGGRYEQYF TRBD2 many TRBJ2-7 TRBV7-9